What follows are 30 T cell receptor beta chains derived from one specimen sequenced in a study of T-cell memory formation after mild COVID-19. TCRdb called the 5' RACE reads again in MiXCR, with one record for every CDR3 protein. The table shows about 470,000 distinct CDR3 sequences, with 20% to 25% occurring only once. The sequenced material came from PBMCs or a T cell subset sorted from them (not recorded which). The origin of the receptors is an adult woman who had mild COVID-19 (a few samples of this study predate the infection). Cell type and time point are not known.

Turning to this clonotype: One end of the junction fails to match germline, which may point to a read error. CDR3 nucleotide sequence: TGTGCCAGCAGTTCCAGGACTAGCGGGGGTATCTCCTTC. This translates into CASSSRTSGGISF. This chain joins TRBV7-2 and TRBJ2-6; 13 bases match TRBD2. Per germline, CDR1 SGHTA and CDR2 FQGNSA. This CDR3 has 13 residues.

Only one count was recorded for this clonotype. The chain employs TRBV24-1 and TRBJ2-4; 7 bases map to TRBD1. Germline-derived CDR1 and CDR2 are KGHDR and SFDVKD. The junction had 12 bases not matched to a gene; V was cut back by 5 bases and J by 12 bases. This CDR3 contains 14 residues. CDR3 protein: CATSVLGDSPYQYF. CDR3 bases: TGTGCCACCAGTGTCCTGGGGGACAGCCCTTATCAGTACTTC.

This sequence joins TRBV27 and TRBJ2-5, with TRBD1 as a possible D gene (5 bases). Germline CDR1 MNHEY, CDR2 SMNVEV (reference sequence). V dropped 2 bases and J dropped 3 bases, with 19 bases sitting between them. This CDR3 region has 17 residues. The CDR3 DNA sequence: TGTGCCAGCAGTTTAATAGGGGCCCAAAGGGCCAAAGAGACCCAGTACTTC. It translates to CASSLIGAQRAKETQYF.

Concerning this clonotype: A junction boundary mismatches the germline segment, possibly from a read error. The V gene is TRBV7-9, the J gene TRBJ2-3, with D perhaps matching TRBD2 (6 bases). From germline, CDR1 is SEHNR and CDR2 FQNEAQ (reference sequence). The CDR3 is made up of 13 amino acids. In nucleotides, the CDR3 is TGTGCCATCAGCGGGCCCAGCACAGATACGCAGTATTTT. Amino acid sequence: CAISGPSTDTQYF.

The chain uses TRBV12-3 or TRBV12-4 and TRBJ2-3; D unclear. V was clipped by 7 bases and J by 3 bases, with 11 bases between them. The CDR3 length is 13 residues. The CDR3 nucleotides read TGTGCCAGCAACCCCACCCGGACAGATACGCAGTATTTT. Protein: CASNPTRTDTQYF.

The V gene is TRBV24-1, the J gene TRBJ2-7; D might be TRBD1 or TRBD2, each matching 7 bases. The CDR3 runs 15 residues. Germline V gene sequence: CDR1 KGHDR, CDR2 SFDVKD. The V end lost 4 bases, the J end lost 2 bases, and 14 bases lay between the germline ends. The CDR3 sequence: CATSDPTGTTYEQYF. CDR3 coding DNA: TGTGCCACCAGTGACCCGACAGGGACTACCTACGAGCAGTACTTC.

There are a few counts of this clonotype. The chain employs TRBV5-1 and TRBJ2-7; 9 bases fit TRBD1. Germline V gives CDR1 SGHRS, CDR2 YFSETQ. This CDR3 has 14 amino acids. J lost 5 bases, V lost 4 bases, and 7 bases had no gene match. The CDR3 DNA reads TGCGCCAGCAGCCCAACACAGGGGGCGGACGAGCAGTACTTC. Translated: CASSPTQGADEQYF.

The chain links TRBV4-1 to TRBJ1-2; D may be TRBD1 (5 bases). Germline CDR1 MGHRA, CDR2 YSYEKL. Trimming pared 4 bases from V and 5 bases from J, leaving 11 bases between. This CDR3 is built from 13 residues. Written as DNA, the CDR3 is TGCGCCAGCAGCCGGGGACGATTATATGGCTACACCTTC. It translates to CASSRGRLYGYTF.

This chain uses TRBV19 with TRBJ1-3; D call uncertain. In germline, CDR1 is LNHDA, CDR2 SQIVND (reference sequence). This CDR3 has 16 residues. V shed 4 bases and J shed 0 bases, with 13 bases lying between them. CDR3 in amino acids: CASSKQNVRSGNTIYF. The CDR3 DNA sequence: TGTGCCAGTAGTAAGCAAAACGTTCGCTCTGGAAACACCATATATTTT.

Only a few counts were recorded for this clonotype. This chain uses TRBV9 with TRBJ2-1; TRBD2 agrees at 9 bases. V gave up 0 bases and J gave up 8 bases; unmatched junction bases: 9. Germline CDR1 is SGDLS and CDR2 is YYNGEE. This CDR3 spans 16 amino acids. The DNA of the CDR3 is TGTGCCAGCAGCGTAGTGGTTAGCGGGAGTGGGGATGAGCAGTTCTTC. Translated: CASSVVVSGSGDEQFF.

This clonotype turned up a few times. This sequence joins TRBV20-1 and TRBJ2-1; 12 nucleotides line up with TRBD2. Germline CDR1 and CDR2: DFQATT and SNEGSKA (reference sequence). With V trimmed by 2 bases and J by 0 bases, 5 bases remained unmatched. The CDR3 loop spans 17 amino acids. CDR3 region: CSARLAGGRSSYNEQFF. CDR3 bases: TGCAGTGCTAGACTAGCGGGAGGGCGGAGCTCCTACAATGAGCAGTTCTTC.

This clonotype has more than one count but fewer than ten. V and J are TRBV30 and TRBJ2-1; TRBD2 matches at 8 bases. V gave up 4 bases and J gave up 7 bases; unmatched junction bases: 9. The CDR3 runs 14 residues. Germline V gene sequence: CDR1 GTSNPN, CDR2 SVGIG (reference sequence). As DNA, the CDR3 is TGTGCCTGGACACCGGGGGGGCCGGGTAATGAGCAGTTCTTC. Translation: CAWTPGGPGNEQFF.

The table lists this clonotype with a count of one. The chain joins TRBV5-1 to TRBJ2-1; 7 positions agree with TRBD1. V shed 4 bases and J 1 base; nucleotides not matched to a gene: 5. CDR1 is SGHRS, CDR2 YFSETQ, per germline. CDR3 length: 15 residues. The CDR3 loop is CASSQDRVSYNEQFF. The CDR3 bases are TGCGCCAGCAGCCAAGACAGGGTTTCCTACAATGAGCAGTTCTTC.

This clonotype occurred a few times. V usage is TRBV29-1 and J usage is TRBJ2-1; 11 bases match TRBD2. J lost 5 bases, V lost 1 base, and 10 bases had no gene match. CDR3 size: 17 residues. Germline loops: CDR1 SQVTM, CDR2 ANQGSEA. The CDR3 DNA sequence: TGCAGCGTTGAAGCCCCCCCGACTAGCGGGGAACACAATGAGCAGTTCTTC. Its translation is CSVEAPPTSGEHNEQFF.

This clonotype was seen more than once but under ten times. The V call is TRBV9, the J call TRBJ2-7; TRBD1 agrees at 8 bases. The germline CDR1 and CDR2 sequences are SGDLS and YYNGEE. V gave up 3 bases and J gave up 6 bases; unmatched junction bases: 11. The CDR3 spans 15 residues. The CDR3 protein is CASSARQGSMGEQYF. In DNA, the CDR3 is TGTGCCAGCAGCGCCCGACAGGGGTCGATGGGCGAGCAGTACTTC.

The CDR3 sequence: CASSQDRKGNGYTF. The CDR3 nucleotides read TGTGCCAGCTCACAGGACAGGAAAGGAAATGGCTACACCTTC. The chain couples TRBV18 to TRBJ1-2; TRBD1 agrees at 7 bases. The length of the CDR3 is 14 residues. Looked up from germline, CDR1 is KGHSH and CDR2 is LQKENI. The V and J ends lost 4 bases and 6 bases, in that order; junction bases with no gene match: 8.

The chain couples TRBV6-1 to TRBJ2-1, with D perhaps matching TRBD2 (6 bases). V gave up 6 bases and J gave up 7 bases, with 22 bases separating them. CDR1 and CDR2 from the germline V gene are MNHNS and SASEGT. The CDR3 is 16 residues long. This chain's CDR3 is CASSSTGTPPGNEQFF. The CDR3 DNA reads as TGTGCCAGCAGCTCAACCGGGACTCCCCCGGGGAATGAGCAGTTCTTC.

CDR3 in amino acids: CASSSGDHPAPYEQYF. For the CDR3, the DNA is TGTGCCAGCAGCTCGGGGGACCATCCGGCTCCCTACGAGCAGTACTTC. The chain employs TRBV5-8 and TRBJ2-7, with a possible D match to TRBD2 (6 bases). The CDR3 runs 16 residues. From germline, CDR1 is SGHTS and CDR2 YDEGEE. V was shortened by 3 bases and J by 2 bases, with 18 bases between the two germline ends.

The CDR3 loop is CASSQDSIYTEAFF. The CDR3 region has the DNA TGCGCCAGCAGCCAAGACAGCATCTACACTGAAGCTTTCTTT. This sequence joins TRBV4-1 and TRBJ1-1; D gene unclear. V lost 0 bases to trimming and J lost 3 bases, with 8 bases between them. The germline V gene encodes CDR1 MGHRA and CDR2 YSYEKL. The CDR3 contains 14 residues.

The chain carries TRBV11-2 and TRBJ2-7; D remains ambiguous. This CDR3 is 14 amino acids long. The germline V gene has CDR1 SGHAT and CDR2 FQNNGV. V gave up 5 bases and J gave up 2 bases, with 13 bases separating them. In DNA form, the CDR3 reads TGTGCCAGCAGCGAAGTTCTGGACCCCTACGAGCAGTACTTC. It encodes CASSEVLDPYEQYF.

The chain links TRBV27 to TRBJ2-5, with TRBD2 matching 11 bases. CDR3 size: 15 residues. Germline CDR1 and CDR2: MNHEY and SMNVEV (reference sequence). The V segment lost 2 bases and the J segment 5 bases; nucleotides outside the gene matches: 4. CDR3 nucleotides: TGTGCCAGCAGTTTAGCCCTAGCGGGAGGCGAGACCCAGTACTTC. Its translation: CASSLALAGGETQYF.

The chain carries TRBV7-9 and TRBJ2-3; 7 bases are shared with TRBD2. CDR3 length: 15 amino acids. J was trimmed by 2 bases and V by 5 bases; bases with no gene match: 7. CDR1 and CDR2 from the germline V gene are SEHNR and FQNEAQ (reference sequence). CDR3 region: CASSRTGGITDTQYF. Here the CDR3 DNA reads TGTGCCAGCAGCCGAACCGGGGGGATCACAGATACGCAGTATTTT.

This chain connects TRBV7-8 to TRBJ2-2, with D possibly TRBD1 on 6 matching bases. Per the germline V gene, CDR1 is SGHVS and CDR2 is FQNEAQ. The CDR3 totals 15 residues. The germline V and J ends were trimmed by 2 bases and 6 bases, with 13 bases remaining between them. This chain's CDR3 is CASSLTRGTPGELFF. The CDR3 DNA is TGTGCCAGCAGCTTAACTAGGGGGACACCCGGGGAGCTGTTTTTT.

This rearrangement joins TRBV29-1 to TRBJ1-1; the match to TRBD1 covers 9 bases. Germline CDR1 reads SQVTM; CDR2 reads ANQGSEA. CDR3 length: 17 residues. The ends lost 6 bases at V and 4 bases at J; junction bases unmatched: 18. CDR3 loop: CSVDIVGQGAKGTEAFF. CDR3 in DNA: TGCAGCGTGGATATCGTGGGACAGGGAGCGAAGGGCACTGAAGCTTTCTTT.

This clonotype has more than one count but fewer than ten. The chain couples TRBV9 to TRBJ2-1; either TRBD1 or TRBD2 may fit D (6 bases each). Trimming removed 6 bases at V and 6 bases at J, with 25 bases between. The CDR3 has 17 residues. Germline assignment: CDR1 SGDLS and CDR2 YYNGEE. The chain's CDR3 is CASTQGGREGVINEQFF. The CDR3 nucleotides read TGTGCCAGCACCCAAGGGGGGCGGGAAGGCGTCATCAATGAGCAGTTCTTC.

This clonotype appeared a few times. This rearrangement joins TRBV4-1 to TRBJ2-2, with unresolved D. Trimming left V 0 bases short and J 3 bases short, with 5 bases between. This CDR3 region has 14 residues. Germline CDR1 reads MGHRA; CDR2 reads YSYEKL. In DNA form, the CDR3 reads TGCGCCAGCAGCCAAGATCAGGACACCGGGGAGCTGTTTTTT. This encodes CASSQDQDTGELFF.

The V gene is TRBV7-2, the J gene TRBJ2-5, with no clear D. V was shortened by 0 bases and J by 2 bases, with 7 bases between the two germline ends. This CDR3 has 14 residues. From germline, CDR1 is SGHTA and CDR2 FQGNSA. CDR3 DNA sequence: TGTGCCAGCAGCTTAGCGTGGCTGCAAGAGACCCAGTACTTC. This gives the protein CASSLAWLQETQYF.

This chain links TRBV6-5 with TRBJ2-7, with TRBD2 matching 7 bases. The J segment lost 2 bases and the V segment lost 4 bases, leaving 11 bases of the junction unmatched. Germline V gene sequence: CDR1 MNHEY, CDR2 SVGAGI. This CDR3 comprises 16 residues. CDR3 DNA sequence: TGTGCCAGCAGTTGGGCCCCCCGGGGGGATGCCTACGAGCAGTACTTC. Protein product: CASSWAPRGDAYEQYF.

The chain employs TRBV27 and TRBJ2-5; D ambiguous. The CDR3 has 15 residues. The V gene's germline CDR1 is MNHEY and CDR2 SMNVEV (reference sequence). Trimming stripped 2 bases from V and 4 bases from J, with 14 bases between. The CDR3 DNA follows: TGTGCCAGCAGTTTACAAGGATTCACGGGAGAGACCCAGTACTTC. This codes for CASSLQGFTGETQYF.

This clonotype came up a few times. This chain connects TRBV19 to TRBJ2-1, with 7 positions matching TRBD1. Per the germline V gene, CDR1 is LNHDA and CDR2 is SQIVND (reference sequence). The CDR3 extends over 15 amino acids. V shed 4 bases, J shed 3 bases, and the junction held 6 bases outside the gene matches. CDR3 in DNA: TGTGCCAGTAGTACTCGACAGGGCCTCTACAATGAGCAGTTCTTC. It specifies CASSTRQGLYNEQFF.